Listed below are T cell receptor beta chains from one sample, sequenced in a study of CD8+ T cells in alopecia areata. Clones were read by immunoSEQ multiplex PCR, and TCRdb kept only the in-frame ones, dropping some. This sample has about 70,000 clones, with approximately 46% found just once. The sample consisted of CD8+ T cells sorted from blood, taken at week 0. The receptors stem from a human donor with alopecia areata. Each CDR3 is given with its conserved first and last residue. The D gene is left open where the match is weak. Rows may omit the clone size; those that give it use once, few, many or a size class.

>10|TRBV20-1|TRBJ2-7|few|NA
CSASPYEQYF
TGCAGTGCTAGCCCCTACGAGCAGTACTTC
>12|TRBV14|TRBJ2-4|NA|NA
CASSLGLNIQYF
TGTGCCAGCAGCCTGGGACTAAACATTCAGTACTTC
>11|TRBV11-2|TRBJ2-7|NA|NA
CATLGGGEQYF
TGTGCCACCCTGGGGGGTGGAGAGCAGTACTTC
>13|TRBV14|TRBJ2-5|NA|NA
CASSQVWMETQYF
TGTGCCAGCAGCCAAGTATGGATGGAGACCCAGTACTTC
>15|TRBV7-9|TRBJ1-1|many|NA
CASSLGTVKNTEAFF
TGTGCCAGCAGCTTAGGGACTGTTAAGAACACTGAAGCTTTCTTT
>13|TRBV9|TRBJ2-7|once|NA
CASSAGTLDAVYF
TGTGCCAGCAGCGCCGGGACTCTGGACGCGGTGTACTTC
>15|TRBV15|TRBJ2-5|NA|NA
CATSGGETSRETQYF
TGTGCCACCAGCGGCGGAGAGACTAGTCGGGAGACCCAGTACTTC
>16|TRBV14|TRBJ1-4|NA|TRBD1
CASSKYSGGEREKLFF
TGTGCCAGCAGCAAGTACTCAGGGGGGGAACGAGAAAAACTGTTTTTT
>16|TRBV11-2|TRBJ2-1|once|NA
CASSERGPTLTNEQFF
TGTGCCAGCAGCGAACGGGGGCCCACCCTTACCAATGAGCAGTTCTTC
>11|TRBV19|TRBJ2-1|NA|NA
CASSMGNEQFF
TGTGCCAGTAGTATGGGGAATGAGCAGTTCTTC
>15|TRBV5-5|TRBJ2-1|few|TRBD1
CASSHPETGYNEQFF
TGTGCCAGCAGCCACCCAGAGACAGGGTACAATGAGCAGTTCTTC
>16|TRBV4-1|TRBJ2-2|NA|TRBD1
CASSQDQGARTGELFF
TGCGCCAGCAGCCAAGATCAGGGGGCGCGAACCGGGGAGCTGTTTTTT
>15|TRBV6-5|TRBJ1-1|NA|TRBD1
CASSFLTGRRPEAFF
TGTGCCAGCAGTTTCCTGACAGGGCGAAGACCTGAAGCTTTCTTT
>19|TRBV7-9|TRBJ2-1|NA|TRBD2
CASSYPVTSGSTGYNEQFF
TGTGCCAGCAGCTATCCGGTCACTAGCGGGAGTACGGGCTACAATGAGCAGTTCTTC
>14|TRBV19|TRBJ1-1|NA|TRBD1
CASRYRGRNTEAFF
TGTGCCAGTAGATACAGGGGCCGGAACACTGAAGCTTTCTTT
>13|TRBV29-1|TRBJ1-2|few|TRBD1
CSVTGQGAFGYTF
TGCAGCGTTACGGGACAGGGGGCTTTTGGCTACACCTTC
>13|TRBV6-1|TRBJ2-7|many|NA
CASSLRDTLEQYF
TGTGCCAGCAGTCTCCGGGACACCCTTGAGCAGTACTTC
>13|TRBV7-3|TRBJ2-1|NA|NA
CASSWTVYNEQFF
TGTGCCAGCAGCTGGACAGTCTACAATGAGCAGTTCTTC
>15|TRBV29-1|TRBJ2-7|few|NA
CSALDPEKSSYEQYF
TGCAGCGCCCTGGACCCGGAGAAGAGCTCCTACGAGCAGTACTTC
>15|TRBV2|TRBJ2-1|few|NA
CASKTGPSSYNEQFF
TGTGCCAGCAAAACAGGACCCAGCTCCTACAATGAGCAGTTCTTC
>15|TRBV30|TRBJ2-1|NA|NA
CAWSGTGSSYNEQFF
TGTGCCTGGAGTGGGACCGGAAGCTCCTACAATGAGCAGTTCTTC
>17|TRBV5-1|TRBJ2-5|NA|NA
CASSLPVTQGIQETQYF
TGCGCCAGCAGCTTGCCCGTCACGCAGGGCATCCAAGAGACCCAGTACTTC
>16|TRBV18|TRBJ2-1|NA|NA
CASSPSGELAYNEQFF
TGTGCCAGCTCACCGTCTGGGGAGCTGGCCTACAATGAGCAGTTCTTC
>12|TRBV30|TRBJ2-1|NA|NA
CAWSSPRYEQFF
TGTGCCTGGAGTTCTCCGAGGTATGAGCAGTTCTTC
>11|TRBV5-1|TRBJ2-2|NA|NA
CASSRSGELFF
TGCGCCAGCAGCAGGAGCGGGGAGCTGTTTTTT
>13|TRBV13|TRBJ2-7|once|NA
CASSFGVGYEQYF
TGTGCCAGCAGCTTCGGCGTAGGCTACGAGCAGTACTTC
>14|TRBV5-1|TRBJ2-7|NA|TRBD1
CASSLGQGANEQYF
TGCGCCAGCAGCTTGGGGCAGGGGGCGAACGAGCAGTACTTC
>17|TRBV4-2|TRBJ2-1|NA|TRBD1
CASSPRSGQGWSDEQFF
TGTGCCAGCAGCCCCAGGAGCGGACAGGGATGGTCGGATGAGCAGTTCTTC
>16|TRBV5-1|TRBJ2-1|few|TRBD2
CASSQRTSYTYNEQFF
TGCGCCAGCAGCCAACGGACTAGCTACACCTACAATGAGCAGTTCTTC
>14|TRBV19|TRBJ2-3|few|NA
CASSGRTPPDTQYF
TGTGCCAGTAGTGGACGGACTCCCCCAGATACGCAGTATTTT
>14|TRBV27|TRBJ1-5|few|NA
CASSLASSNQPQHF
TGTGCCAGCAGTTTAGCCTCTAGCAATCAGCCCCAGCATTTT
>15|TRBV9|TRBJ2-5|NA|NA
CASSEGTLLQETQYF
TGTGCCAGCAGCGAGGGGACATTACTCCAAGAGACCCAGTACTTC
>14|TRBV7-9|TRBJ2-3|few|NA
CASTYRVLTDTQYF
TGTGCCAGCACCTACCGGGTCCTCACAGATACGCAGTATTTT
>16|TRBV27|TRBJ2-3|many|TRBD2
CASSLEGLAGSDTQYF
TGTGCCAGCAGTTTAGAAGGACTAGCGGGTTCAGATACGCAGTATTTT
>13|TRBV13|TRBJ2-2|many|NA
CASKGTNTGELFF
TGTGCCAGCAAGGGGACGAACACCGGGGAGCTGTTTTTT